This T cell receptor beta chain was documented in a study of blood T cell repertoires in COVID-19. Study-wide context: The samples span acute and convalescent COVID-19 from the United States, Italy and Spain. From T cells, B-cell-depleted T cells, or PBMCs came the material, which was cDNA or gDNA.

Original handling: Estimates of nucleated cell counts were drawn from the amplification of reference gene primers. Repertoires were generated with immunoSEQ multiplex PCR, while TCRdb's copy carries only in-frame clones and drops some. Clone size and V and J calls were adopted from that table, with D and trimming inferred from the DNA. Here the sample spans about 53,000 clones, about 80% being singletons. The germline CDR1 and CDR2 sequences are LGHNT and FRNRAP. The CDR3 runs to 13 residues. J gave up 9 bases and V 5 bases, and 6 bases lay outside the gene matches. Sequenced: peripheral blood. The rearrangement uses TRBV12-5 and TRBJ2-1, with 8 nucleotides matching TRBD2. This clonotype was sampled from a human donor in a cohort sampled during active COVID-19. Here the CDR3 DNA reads TGTGCTAGTGGTCCCACGGGGGGGGGTGAGCAGTTCTTC. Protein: CASGPTGGGEQFF.